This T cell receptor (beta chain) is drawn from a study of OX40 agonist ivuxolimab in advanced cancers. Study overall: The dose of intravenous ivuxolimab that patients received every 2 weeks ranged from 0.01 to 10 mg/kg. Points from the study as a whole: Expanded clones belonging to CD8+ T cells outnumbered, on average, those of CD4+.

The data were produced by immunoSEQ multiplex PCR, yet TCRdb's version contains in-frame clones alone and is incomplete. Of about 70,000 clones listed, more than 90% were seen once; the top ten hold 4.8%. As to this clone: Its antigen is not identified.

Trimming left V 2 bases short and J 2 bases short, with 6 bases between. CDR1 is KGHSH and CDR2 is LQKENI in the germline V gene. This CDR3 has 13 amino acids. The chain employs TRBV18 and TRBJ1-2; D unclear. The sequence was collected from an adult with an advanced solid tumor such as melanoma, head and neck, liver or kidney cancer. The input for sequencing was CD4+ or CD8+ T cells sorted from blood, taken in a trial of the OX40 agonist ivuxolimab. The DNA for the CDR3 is TGTGCCAGCTCACCAGTCAAAAACTATGGCTACACCTTC. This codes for CASSPVKNYGYTF.